A selection of T cell receptor beta chains follows, all from one sample in a study of OX40 agonist ivuxolimab in advanced cancers. Sequencing used immunoSEQ multiplex PCR; TCRdb keeps in-frame clones, though not all of them. The sample includes over 75,000 clones, about 94% seen only once; the top ten take 0.9% to 1.2%. Sequenced material: CD4+ or CD8+ T cells sorted from blood, taken in a trial of the OX40 agonist ivuxolimab. The receptors come from an adult with an advanced solid tumor such as melanoma, head and neck, liver or kidney cancer. Each CDR3 is given with its conserved first and last residue. Each record gives: J gene, V gene, CDR3 length, clone size, CDR3 protein. The size of a clone is reported for some rows only, either as once, few or many, or as a class for expanded clones.

TRBJ2-5 | TRBV2 | 12 | - | CASSEGGETQYF
TRBJ2-6 | TRBV5-6 | 15 | - | CASSFLGSGANVLTF
TRBJ2-7 | TRBV5-1 | 16 | - | CASSLFGTGVRNEQYF
TRBJ2-7 | TRBV2 | 13 | - | CASSVGSRYEQYF
TRBJ1-6 | TRBV27 | 15 | - | CASRRGSSYNSPLHF
TRBJ2-2 | TRBV15 | 16 | - | CATSREASSNTGELFF
TRBJ2-2 | TRBV19 | 15 | once | CASSLGLGGPGELFF
TRBJ2-3 | TRBV6-6 | 16 | - | CASSSTSGRVTDTQYF
TRBJ2-7 | TRBV7-8 | 15 | - | CASSLGVLGAEEQYF
TRBJ2-5 | TRBV19 | 13 | - | CASSIGQGETQYF
TRBJ2-3 | TRBV9 | 15 | - | CASSAGTGRTDTQYF
TRBJ2-4 | TRBV5-1 | 14 | - | CASSSGQGVNIQYF
TRBJ2-2 | TRBV6-5 | 15 | - | CASRGTSGGPGELFF
TRBJ2-5 | TRBV11-3 | 17 | - | CASSWGFLAGVSETQYF
TRBJ2-1 | TRBV6-6 | 13 | once | CASSFGPYNEQFF
TRBJ1-2 | TRBV11-1 | 13 | - | CASSGDRDYGYTF
TRBJ1-1 | TRBV25-1 | 12 | - | CASRGTGPEAFF
TRBJ2-3 | TRBV18 | 16 | once | CASSPRKGEGTDTQYF
TRBJ2-1 | TRBV18 | 15 | - | CASSPGQAFTNEQFF
TRBJ2-7 | TRBV28 | 13 | - | CASSRDINYEQYF
TRBJ2-5 | TRBV5-5 | 14 | - | CASTSGRATETQYF
TRBJ2-5 | TRBV30 | 12 | - | CARGPGGETQYF
TRBJ2-1 | TRBV18 | 15 | - | CASSPVASGSGEQFF
TRBJ2-3 | TRBV5-6 | 12 | - | CASSLGVDTQYF
TRBJ2-5 | TRBV5-1 | 13 | once | CASRFGEQETQYF
TRBJ2-7 | TRBV28 | 14 | - | CASSSRDRRYEQYF
TRBJ1-2 | TRBV5-6 | 12 | - | CASSSSNYGYTF
TRBJ1-2 | TRBV11-2 | 12 | - | CASSLTPGGYTF
TRBJ2-7 | TRBV19 | 15 | - | CASSNQDRATYEQYF
TRBJ2-3 | TRBV29-1 | 15 | - | CSVEELAGGTDTQYF
TRBJ2-7 | TRBV27 | 15 | - | CASSMTTSISYEQYF
TRBJ1-4 | TRBV29-1 | 13 | - | CSVRRGLGEKLFF
TRBJ1-4 | TRBV7-2 | 15 | - | CASSLELGRNEKLFF
TRBJ2-5 | TRBV5-5 | 13 | - | CASSFWEARSQYF
TRBJ1-2 | TRBV15 | 13 | - | CATSSGGGYGYTF
TRBJ1-1 | TRBV2 | 17 | - | CASSARQGQLGNTEAFF
TRBJ1-2 | TRBV10-2 | 15 | - | CASSEMMGDPGGYTF
TRBJ1-3 | TRBV10-3 | 16 | - | CAISPGQGQLGNTIYF
TRBJ1-5 | TRBV4-1 | 16 | - | CASSRSGGTAYQPQHF
TRBJ2-3 | TRBV5-4 | 16 | few | CASSLWGRTSTDTQYF
TRBJ1-2 | TRBV7-9 | 13 | - | CASSLANNYGYTF
TRBJ2-7 | TRBV7-2 | 17 | - | CASSRGEVSSYEIKQYF
TRBJ1-5 | TRBV28 | 13 | few | CASSLGYNQPQHF
TRBJ2-2 | TRBV19 | 13 | - | CASRQGIAGELFF
TRBJ2-7 | TRBV11-2 | 14 | - | CASSRVRQLYEQYF
TRBJ1-4 | TRBV2 | 13 | - | CASRQGLSEKLFF
TRBJ2-7 | TRBV5-1 | 12 | - | CASVYSSYEQYF
TRBJ2-3 | TRBV5-3 | 17 | - | CARSLRRLADITDTQYF
TRBJ2-2 | TRBV7-9 | 17 | - | CASRGLAGGPNTGELFF
TRBJ1-1 | TRBV28 | 12 | - | CASRQGSYEAFF
TRBJ2-1 | TRBV11-3 | 15 | - | CASSLGRSSYNEQFF
TRBJ1-4 | TRBV28 | 15 | - | CASSLSWLGSEKLFF